The present T cell receptor (beta chain) was sequenced within a study of Graves' ophthalmopathy and Graves' hyperthyroidism. General study results and limits: Ophthalmopathy and stable hyperthyroidism were discriminated by a 13-signature model, with roughly 90% sensitivity and around 77% specificity.

Transcripts of RNA were the source for amplifying TCR beta CDR3 regions. After a first-round RT-PCR with HTBI primers, a second-round multiplex PCR was run. A single record per CDR3 protein comes from TCRdb applying MiXCR to the multiplex PCR reads. The profile covers a few hundred thousand distinct CDR3 sequences, with about 17% appearing a single time and more than 1.5% taken by the ten largest. In its sample, this clonotype was seen many times. What it binds is not known. The V end lost 0 bases, the J end lost 5 bases, and 11 bases lay between the germline ends. The CDR3 runs to 14 residues. In germline, CDR1 is SGHRS, CDR2 YFSETQ. For donors with ophthalmopathy, the disease showed moderate-to-severe activity, reached CAS ≥3 and NOSPECS ≥4, and had lasted under 3 months. Exclusion applied to patients with other autoimmune diseases, uncontrolled infections, pregnancy or lactation. PBMCs were density-gradient isolated from about 9.6 ml fresh blood.

The sample consisted of peripheral blood. This clonotype originated in a woman in her late teens or twenties with Graves' ophthalmopathy. J is TRBJ1-1 and V is TRBV5-1; D gene uncertain. CDR3 in DNA: TGCGCCAGCAGCTTGGCTAAGGGAGCGACTGAAGCTTTCTTT. Its translation is CASSLAKGATEAFF.